Here is one T cell receptor (beta chain) with its context. Its antigen is unidentified. Assay: immunoSEQ multiplex PCR; the TCRdb copy retains only in-frame clones and omits some. The sample holds 150,000 or so clones; around 88% are singletons and the top ten take 3% to 4%. The CDR3 loop spans 14 amino acids. Trimming cost V 4 bases and J 4 bases; bases outside gene matches: 4. The germline V gene has CDR1 SGHVS and CDR2 FNYEAQ. The data stem from a study of T cell responses to AZD1222 COVID-19 vaccine. Whole-study results and caveats: Spike-specific TCRs gained breadth and depth after people received two AZD1222 doses. At baseline, just five to seven AZD1222 recipients tested seropositive. The CD4 TCRs associated with vaccination extended across spike and predominated at 160-218 and 743-854. Only after the peak T cell response were repertoires sampled.

This receptor was taken from an adult in good health. The V call is TRBV7-6, the J call TRBJ2-5, with 9 nucleotides matching TRBD2. The source material was peripheral blood, sampled on day 0 of MenACWY control vaccination. The CDR3 DNA reads as TGTGCCAGCAGCTCTAGCGGGGATCGAGAGACCCAGTACTTC. This encodes CASSSSGDRETQYF.